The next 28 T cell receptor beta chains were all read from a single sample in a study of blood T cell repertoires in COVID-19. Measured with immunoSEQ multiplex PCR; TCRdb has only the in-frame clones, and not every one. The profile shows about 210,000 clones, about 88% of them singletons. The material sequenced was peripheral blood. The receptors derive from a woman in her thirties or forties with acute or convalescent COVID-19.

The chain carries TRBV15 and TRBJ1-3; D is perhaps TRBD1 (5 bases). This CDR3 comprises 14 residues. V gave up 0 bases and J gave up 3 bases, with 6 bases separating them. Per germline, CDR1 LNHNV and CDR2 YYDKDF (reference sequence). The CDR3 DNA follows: TGTGCCACCAGCAGAGAAACAGGTGGAAACACCATATATTTT. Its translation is CATSRETGGNTIYF.

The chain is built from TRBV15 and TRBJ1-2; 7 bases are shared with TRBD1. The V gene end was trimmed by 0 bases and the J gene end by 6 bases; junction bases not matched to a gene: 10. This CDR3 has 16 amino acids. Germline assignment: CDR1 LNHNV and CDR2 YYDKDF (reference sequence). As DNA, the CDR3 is TGTGCCACCAGCAGAGATCCGGACAGGAGGGGTAATGGCTACACCTTC. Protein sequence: CATSRDPDRRGNGYTF.

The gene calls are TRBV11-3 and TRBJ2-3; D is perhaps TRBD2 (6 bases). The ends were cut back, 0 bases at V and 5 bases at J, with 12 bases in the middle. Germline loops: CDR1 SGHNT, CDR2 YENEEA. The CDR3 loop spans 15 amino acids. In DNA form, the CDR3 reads TGTGCCAGCAGCTTAGATCGTACAGCGGGAGATACGCAGTATTTT. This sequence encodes CASSLDRTAGDTQYF.

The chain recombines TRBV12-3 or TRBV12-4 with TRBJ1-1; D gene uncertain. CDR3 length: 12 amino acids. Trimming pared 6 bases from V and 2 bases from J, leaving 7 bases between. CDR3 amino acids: CASSPTNTEAFF. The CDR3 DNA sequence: TGTGCCAGCAGCCCAACTAACACTGAAGCTTTCTTT.

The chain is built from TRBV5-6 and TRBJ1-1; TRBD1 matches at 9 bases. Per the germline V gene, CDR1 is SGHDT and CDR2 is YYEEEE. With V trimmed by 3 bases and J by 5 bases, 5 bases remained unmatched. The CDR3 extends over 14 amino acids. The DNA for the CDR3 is TGTGCCAGCAGCTGGGACAGGGTAGAAACTGAAGCTTTCTTT. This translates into CASSWDRVETEAFF.

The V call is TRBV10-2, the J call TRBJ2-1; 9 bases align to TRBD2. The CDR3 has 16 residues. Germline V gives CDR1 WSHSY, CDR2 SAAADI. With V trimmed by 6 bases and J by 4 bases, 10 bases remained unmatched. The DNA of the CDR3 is TGCGCCAGCAGGGAAGCGGGGGGCCTTACATACAATGAGCAGTTCTTC. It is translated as CASREAGGLTYNEQFF.

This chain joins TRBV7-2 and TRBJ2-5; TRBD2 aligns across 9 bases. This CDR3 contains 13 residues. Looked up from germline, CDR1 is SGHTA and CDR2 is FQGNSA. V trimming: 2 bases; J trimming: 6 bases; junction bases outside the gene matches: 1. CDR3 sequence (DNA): TGTGCCAGCAGCTTAAGCGGGGGGAAGACCCAGTACTTC. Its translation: CASSLSGGKTQYF.

CDR3 sequence: CASSALAGGSGTQYF. CDR3 nucleotides: TGTGCCAGCAGCGCCTTAGCGGGGGGCAGCGGGACCCAGTACTTC. This chain connects TRBV9 to TRBJ2-5; 10 bases line up with TRBD2. The germline CDR1 and CDR2 sequences are SGDLS and YYNGEE. CDR3 size: 15 residues. Trimming took 3 bases from V and 7 from J; bases not matched to a gene: 9.

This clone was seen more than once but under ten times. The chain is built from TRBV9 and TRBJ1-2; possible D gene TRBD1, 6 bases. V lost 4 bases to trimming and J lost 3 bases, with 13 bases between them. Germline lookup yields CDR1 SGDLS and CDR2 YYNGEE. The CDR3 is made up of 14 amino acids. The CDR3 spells CASSIGQSHYGYTF. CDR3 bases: TGTGCCAGCAGCATAGGACAGTCCCACTATGGCTACACCTTC.

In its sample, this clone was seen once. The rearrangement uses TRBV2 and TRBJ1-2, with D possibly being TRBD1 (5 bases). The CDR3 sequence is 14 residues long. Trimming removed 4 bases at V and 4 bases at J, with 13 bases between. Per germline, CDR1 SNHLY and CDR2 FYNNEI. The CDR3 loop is CASSGQTERYGYTF. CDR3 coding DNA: TGTGCCAGCAGTGGCCAGACAGAGCGCTATGGCTACACCTTC.

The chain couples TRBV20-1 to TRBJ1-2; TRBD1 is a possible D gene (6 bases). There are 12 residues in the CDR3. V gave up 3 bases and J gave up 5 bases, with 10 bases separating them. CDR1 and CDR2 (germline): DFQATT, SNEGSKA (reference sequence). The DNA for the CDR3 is TGCAGTGCTAGTGCCAGGGGATATGGCTACACCTTC. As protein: CSASARGYGYTF.

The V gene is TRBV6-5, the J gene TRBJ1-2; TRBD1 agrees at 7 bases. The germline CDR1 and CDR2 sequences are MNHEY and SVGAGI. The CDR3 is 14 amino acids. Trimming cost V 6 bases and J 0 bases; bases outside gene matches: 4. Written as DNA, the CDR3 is TGTGCCAGCAGCTGGGACAGAACTAACTATGGCTACACCTTC. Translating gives CASSWDRTNYGYTF.

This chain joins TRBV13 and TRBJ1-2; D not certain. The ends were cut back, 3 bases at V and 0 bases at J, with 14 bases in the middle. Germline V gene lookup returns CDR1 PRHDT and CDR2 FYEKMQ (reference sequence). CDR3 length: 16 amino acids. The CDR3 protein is CASSFGRGSPNYGYTF. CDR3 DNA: TGTGCCAGCAGCTTCGGCAGAGGGAGCCCTAACTATGGCTACACCTTC.

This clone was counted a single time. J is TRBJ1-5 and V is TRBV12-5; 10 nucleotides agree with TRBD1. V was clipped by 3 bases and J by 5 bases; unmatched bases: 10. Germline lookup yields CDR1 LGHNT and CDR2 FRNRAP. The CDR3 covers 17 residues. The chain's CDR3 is CASGFSKSGQGYQPQHF. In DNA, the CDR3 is TGTGCTAGTGGTTTTTCCAAATCGGGACAGGGGTATCAGCCCCAGCATTTT.

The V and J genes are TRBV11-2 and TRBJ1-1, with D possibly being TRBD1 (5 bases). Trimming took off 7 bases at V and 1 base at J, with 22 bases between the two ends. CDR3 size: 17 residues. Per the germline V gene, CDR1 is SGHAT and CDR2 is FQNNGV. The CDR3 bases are TGTGCCAGCACCTACCGAGGGGAGGGGCTAGGGAACACTGAAGCTTTCTTT. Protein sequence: CASTYRGEGLGNTEAFF.

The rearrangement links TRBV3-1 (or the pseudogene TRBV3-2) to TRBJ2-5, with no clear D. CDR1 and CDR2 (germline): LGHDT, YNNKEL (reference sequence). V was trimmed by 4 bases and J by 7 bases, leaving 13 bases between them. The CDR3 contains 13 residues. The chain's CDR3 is CASSLRGPGTQYF. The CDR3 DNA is TGTGCCAGCAGCCTCCGAGGCCCGGGGACCCAGTACTTC.

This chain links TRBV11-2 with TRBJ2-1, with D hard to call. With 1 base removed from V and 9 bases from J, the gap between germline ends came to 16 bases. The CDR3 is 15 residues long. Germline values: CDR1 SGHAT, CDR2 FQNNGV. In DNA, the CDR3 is TGTGCCAGCAGCTTAGTGCGGCCCTCCCTTGGTGAGCAGTTCTTC. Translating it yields CASSLVRPSLGEQFF.

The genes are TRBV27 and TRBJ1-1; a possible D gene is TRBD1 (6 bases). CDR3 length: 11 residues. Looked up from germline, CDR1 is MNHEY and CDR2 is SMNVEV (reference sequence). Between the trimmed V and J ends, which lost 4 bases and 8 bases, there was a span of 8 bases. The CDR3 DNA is TGTGCCAGCAGTTGGGGGCGGGAAGCTTTCTTT. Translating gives CASSWGREAFF.

Here the CDR3 reads CASSPTRGRDGYTF. CDR3 nucleotide sequence: TGCGCCAGCAGCCCAACCAGGGGGAGAGATGGCTACACCTTC. This chain joins TRBV4-1 and TRBJ1-2; TRBD1 matches at 7 bases. V was clipped by 4 bases and J by 6 bases; unmatched bases: 8. Germline loops: CDR1 MGHRA, CDR2 YSYEKL. The CDR3 has 14 amino acids.

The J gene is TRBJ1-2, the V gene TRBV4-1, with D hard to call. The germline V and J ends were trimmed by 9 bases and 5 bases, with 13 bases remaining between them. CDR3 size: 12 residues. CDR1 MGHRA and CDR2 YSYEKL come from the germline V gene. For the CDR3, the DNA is TGCGCCAGTCGGGGATCGGGGTATGGCTACACCTTC. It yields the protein CASRGSGYGYTF.

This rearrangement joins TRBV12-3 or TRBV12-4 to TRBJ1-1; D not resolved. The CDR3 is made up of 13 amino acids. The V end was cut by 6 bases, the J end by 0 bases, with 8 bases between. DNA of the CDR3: TGTGCCAGCAGCCGGGTCTTGAACACTGAAGCTTTCTTT. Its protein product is CASSRVLNTEAFF.

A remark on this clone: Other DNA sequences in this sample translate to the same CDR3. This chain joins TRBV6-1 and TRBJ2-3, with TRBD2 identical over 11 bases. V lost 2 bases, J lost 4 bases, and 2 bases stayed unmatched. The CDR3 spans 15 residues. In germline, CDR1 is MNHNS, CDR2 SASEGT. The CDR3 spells CASSELAGGSDTQYF. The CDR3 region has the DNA TGTGCCAGCAGTGAACTAGCGGGGGGCTCAGATACGCAGTATTTT.

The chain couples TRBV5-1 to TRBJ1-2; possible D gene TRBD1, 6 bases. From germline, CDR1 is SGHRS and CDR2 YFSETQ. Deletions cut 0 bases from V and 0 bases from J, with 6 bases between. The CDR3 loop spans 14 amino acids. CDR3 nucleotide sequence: TGCGCCAGCAGCTTGGACAGGGCTAACTATGGCTACACCTTC. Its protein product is CASSLDRANYGYTF.

CDR3 sequence reads: CASSYSAQFMNTEAFF. The CDR3 nucleotides are TGTGCCAGCAGTTACTCGGCACAGTTCATGAACACTGAAGCTTTCTTT. The chain links TRBV6-5 to TRBJ1-1; D is ambiguous. V lost 0 bases, J lost 0 bases, and 11 bases lay in between. This CDR3 is 16 amino acids long. Germline loops: CDR1 MNHEY, CDR2 SVGAGI.

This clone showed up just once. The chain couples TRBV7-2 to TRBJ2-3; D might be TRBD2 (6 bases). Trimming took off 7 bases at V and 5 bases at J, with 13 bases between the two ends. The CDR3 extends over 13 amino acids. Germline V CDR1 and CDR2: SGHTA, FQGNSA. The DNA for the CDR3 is TGTGCCAGCAACGCGGGGTTACGAGATACGCAGTATTTT. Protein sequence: CASNAGLRDTQYF.

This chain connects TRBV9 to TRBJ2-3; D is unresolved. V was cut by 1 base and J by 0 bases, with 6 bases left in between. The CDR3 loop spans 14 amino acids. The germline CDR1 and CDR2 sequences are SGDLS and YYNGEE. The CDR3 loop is CASSVLASTDTQYF. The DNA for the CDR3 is TGTGCCAGCAGCGTATTAGCTAGCACAGATACGCAGTATTTT.

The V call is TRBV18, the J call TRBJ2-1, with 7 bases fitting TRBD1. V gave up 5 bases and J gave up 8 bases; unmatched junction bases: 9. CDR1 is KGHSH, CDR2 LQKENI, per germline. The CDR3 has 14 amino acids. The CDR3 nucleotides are TGTGCCAGCTCATGGGACAGCCCGAGGGATGAGCAGTTCTTC. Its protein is CASSWDSPRDEQFF.

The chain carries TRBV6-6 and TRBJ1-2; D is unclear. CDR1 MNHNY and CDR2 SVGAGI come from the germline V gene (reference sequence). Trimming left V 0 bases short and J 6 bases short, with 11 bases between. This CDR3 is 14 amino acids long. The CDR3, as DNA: TGTGCCAGCAGTTACTCTGGCCCGTTGGATGGCTACACCTTC. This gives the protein CASSYSGPLDGYTF.